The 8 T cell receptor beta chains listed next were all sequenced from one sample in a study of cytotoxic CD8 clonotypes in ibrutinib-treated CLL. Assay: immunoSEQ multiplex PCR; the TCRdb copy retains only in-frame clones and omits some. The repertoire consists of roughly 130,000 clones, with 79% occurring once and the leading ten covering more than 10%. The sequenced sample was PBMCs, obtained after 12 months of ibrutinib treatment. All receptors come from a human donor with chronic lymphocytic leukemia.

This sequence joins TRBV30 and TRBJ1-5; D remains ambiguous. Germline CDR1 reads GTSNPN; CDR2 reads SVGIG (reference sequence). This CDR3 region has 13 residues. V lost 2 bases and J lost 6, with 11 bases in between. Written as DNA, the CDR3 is TGTGCCTGGAGTTATGGGGAAGGTCAGCCCCAGCATTTT. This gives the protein CAWSYGEGQPQHF.

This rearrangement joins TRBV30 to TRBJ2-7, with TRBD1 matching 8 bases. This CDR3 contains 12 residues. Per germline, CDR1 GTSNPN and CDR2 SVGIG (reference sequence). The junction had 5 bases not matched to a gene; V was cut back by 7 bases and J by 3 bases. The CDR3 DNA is TGTGCCTTGCAGGGACAGGTCTACGAGCAGTACTTC. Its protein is CALQGQVYEQYF. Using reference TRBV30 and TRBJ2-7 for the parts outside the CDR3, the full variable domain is SQTIHQWPATLVQPVGSPLSLECTVEGTSNPNLYWYRQAAGRGLQLLFYSVGIGQISSEVPQNLSASRPQDRQFILSSKKLLLSDSGFYLCALQGQVYEQYFGPGTRLTVT.

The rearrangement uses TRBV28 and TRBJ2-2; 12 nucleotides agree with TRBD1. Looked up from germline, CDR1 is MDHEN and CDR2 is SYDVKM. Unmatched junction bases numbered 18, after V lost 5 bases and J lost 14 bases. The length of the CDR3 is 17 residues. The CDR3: CASSPSISGTGGWKLFF. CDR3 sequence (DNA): TGTGCCAGCAGTCCATCCATCAGCGGGACAGGGGGCTGGAAACTGTTTTTT.

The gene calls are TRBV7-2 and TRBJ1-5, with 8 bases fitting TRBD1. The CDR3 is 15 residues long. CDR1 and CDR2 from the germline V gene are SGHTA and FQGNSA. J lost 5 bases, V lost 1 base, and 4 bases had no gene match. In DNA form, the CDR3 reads TGTGCCAGCAGCTTAGGACAGGGGCGATATCAGCCCCAGCATTTT. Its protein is CASSLGQGRYQPQHF.

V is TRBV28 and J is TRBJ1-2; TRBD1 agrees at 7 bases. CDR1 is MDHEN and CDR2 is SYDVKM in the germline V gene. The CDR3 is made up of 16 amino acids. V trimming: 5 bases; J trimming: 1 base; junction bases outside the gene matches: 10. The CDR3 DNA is TGTGCCAGCAGTCTACTTTGGACAGGAATTAACTATGGCTACACCTTC. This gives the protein CASSLLWTGINYGYTF.

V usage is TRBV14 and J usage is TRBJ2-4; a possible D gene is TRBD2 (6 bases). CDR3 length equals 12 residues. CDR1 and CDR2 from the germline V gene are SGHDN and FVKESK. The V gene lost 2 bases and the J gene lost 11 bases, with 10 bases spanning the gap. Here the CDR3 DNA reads TGTGCCAGCAGCCAACCGGGGGACTTTCAGTACTTC. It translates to CASSQPGDFQYF.

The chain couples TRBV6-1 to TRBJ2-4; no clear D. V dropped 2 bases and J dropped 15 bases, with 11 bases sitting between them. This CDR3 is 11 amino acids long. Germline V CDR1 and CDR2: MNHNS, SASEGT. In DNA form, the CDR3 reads TGTGCCAGCAGTGAAAGGGCAGGTTCGTACTTC. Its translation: CASSERAGSYF.

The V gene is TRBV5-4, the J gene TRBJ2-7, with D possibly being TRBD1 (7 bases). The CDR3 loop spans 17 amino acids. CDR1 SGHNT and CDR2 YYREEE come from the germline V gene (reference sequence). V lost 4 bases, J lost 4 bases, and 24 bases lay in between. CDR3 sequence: CASSLLRGLASGYEQYF. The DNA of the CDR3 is TGTGCCAGCAGCCTTTTAAGGGGGCTAGCGTCTGGATACGAGCAGTACTTC.